Reported below is one T cell receptor (beta chain). The data belong to a study of Ad26.COV2.S vaccination and SARS-CoV-2 variants. Trimming removed 4 bases at V and 5 bases at J, with 18 bases between. The length of the CDR3 is 15 residues. Looked up from germline, CDR1 is MDHEN and CDR2 is SYDVKM. The treatment is: roughly 20 received Ad26.COV2.S at low or high dose, single or two shots; roughly 5 received placebo; per-sample allocation not given. Sampling occurred on day 63 after the first vaccine or placebo injection. Repertoires were generated with immunoSEQ multiplex PCR, while TCRdb's copy carries only in-frame clones and drops some. Seen here are some 340,000 clones, 85% observed once, and the top ten hold approximately 2.1%.

Sample: peripheral blood, taken in a trial of Ad26.COV2.S vaccine versus placebo. This clonotype was obtained from a person aged 18-60 years who received the Ad26.COV2.S COVID-19 vaccine or a placebo. This sequence joins TRBV28 and TRBJ2-7, with D possibly being TRBD1 or TRBD2 (5 bases each). CDR3 in amino acids: CASSSIGTQDHEQYF. The CDR3 DNA follows: TGTGCCAGCAGTTCCATCGGGACCCAGGACCACGAGCAGTACTTC.